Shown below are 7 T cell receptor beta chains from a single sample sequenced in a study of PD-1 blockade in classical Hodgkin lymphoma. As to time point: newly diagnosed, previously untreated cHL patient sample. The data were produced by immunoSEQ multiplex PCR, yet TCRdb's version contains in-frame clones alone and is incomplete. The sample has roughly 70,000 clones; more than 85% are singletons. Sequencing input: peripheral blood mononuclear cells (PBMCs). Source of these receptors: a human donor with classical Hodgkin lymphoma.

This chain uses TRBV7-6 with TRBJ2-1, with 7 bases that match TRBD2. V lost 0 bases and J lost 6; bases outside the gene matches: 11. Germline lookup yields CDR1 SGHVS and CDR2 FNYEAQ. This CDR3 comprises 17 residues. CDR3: CASSLALGGGTSNEQFF. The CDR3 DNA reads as TGTGCCAGCAGCTTAGCGCTGGGCGGGGGAACAAGCAATGAGCAGTTCTTC.

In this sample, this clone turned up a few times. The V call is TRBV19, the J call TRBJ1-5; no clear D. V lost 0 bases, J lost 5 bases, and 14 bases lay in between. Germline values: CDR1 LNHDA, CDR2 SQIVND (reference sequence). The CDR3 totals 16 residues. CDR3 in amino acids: CASSIDLGVRDQPQHF. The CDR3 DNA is TGTGCCAGTAGTATAGATCTAGGAGTAAGGGATCAGCCCCAGCATTTT.

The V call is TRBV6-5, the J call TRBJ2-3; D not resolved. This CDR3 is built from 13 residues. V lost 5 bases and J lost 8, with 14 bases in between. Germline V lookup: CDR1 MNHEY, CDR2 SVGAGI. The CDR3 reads CASSDTLGATQYF. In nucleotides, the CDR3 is TGTGCCAGCAGTGATACTTTAGGAGCTACGCAGTATTTT.

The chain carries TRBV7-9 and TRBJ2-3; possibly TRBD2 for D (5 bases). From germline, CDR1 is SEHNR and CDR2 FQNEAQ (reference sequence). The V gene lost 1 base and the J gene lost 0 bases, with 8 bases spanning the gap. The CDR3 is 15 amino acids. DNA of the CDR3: TGTGCCAGCAGCTTAGGGCCGGGGAGCACAGATACGCAGTATTTT. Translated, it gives CASSLGPGSTDTQYF.

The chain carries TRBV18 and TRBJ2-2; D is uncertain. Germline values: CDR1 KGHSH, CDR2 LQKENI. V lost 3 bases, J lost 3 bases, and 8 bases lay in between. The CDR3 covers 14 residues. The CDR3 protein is CASSPNRYTGELFF. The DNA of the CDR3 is TGTGCCAGCTCACCCAACAGATACACCGGGGAGCTGTTTTTT.

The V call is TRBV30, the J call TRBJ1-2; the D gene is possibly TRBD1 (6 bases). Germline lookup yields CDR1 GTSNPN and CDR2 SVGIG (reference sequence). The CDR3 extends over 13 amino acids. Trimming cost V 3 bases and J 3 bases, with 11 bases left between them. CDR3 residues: CAWRLQGDYGYTF. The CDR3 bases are TGTGCCTGGAGACTACAGGGAGACTATGGCTACACCTTC.

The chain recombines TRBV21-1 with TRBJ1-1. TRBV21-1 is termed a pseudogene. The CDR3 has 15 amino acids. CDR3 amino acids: CASSPPGDRDTEAFF. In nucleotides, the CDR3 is TGTGCCAGCAGCCCCCCCGGGGACCGGGACACTGAAGCTTTCTTT.